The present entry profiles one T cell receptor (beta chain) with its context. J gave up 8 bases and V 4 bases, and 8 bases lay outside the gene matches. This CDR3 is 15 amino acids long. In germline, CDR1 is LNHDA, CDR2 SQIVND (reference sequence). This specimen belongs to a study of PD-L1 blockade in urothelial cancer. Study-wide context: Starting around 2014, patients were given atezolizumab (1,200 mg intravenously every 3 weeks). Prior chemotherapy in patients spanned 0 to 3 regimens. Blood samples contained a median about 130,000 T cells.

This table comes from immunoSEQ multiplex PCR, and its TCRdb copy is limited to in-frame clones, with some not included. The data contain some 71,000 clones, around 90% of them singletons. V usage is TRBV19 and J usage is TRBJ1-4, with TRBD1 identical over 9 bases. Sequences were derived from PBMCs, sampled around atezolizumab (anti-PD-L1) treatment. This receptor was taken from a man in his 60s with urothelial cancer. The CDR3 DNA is TGTGCCAGTAGTACCCCGGGGACAGGGAAAGAAAAACTGTTTTTT. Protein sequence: CASSTPGTGKEKLFF.